The source of this TCR beta chain is a study of T cell repertoires in cytomegalovirus infection. For the study at large: TCR beta signatures that were public indicated CMV infection and matching HLA type.

The germline V gene encodes CDR1 SGHAT and CDR2 FQNNGV. The CDR3 is 15 amino acids. The V end was cut by 5 bases, the J end by 2 bases, with 14 bases between. Study observations and caveats: Within the response measured ex vivo, HLA-C-restricted CMV-specific TCR beta clonotypes were dominant. Cumulative public TCR beta family frequency identified carriers of CMV plus the relevant HLA.

This clonotype was seen more than once but under ten times. The antigen is not known. One entry per CDR3 protein, called by TCRdb with MiXCR from the reads. The sample records 250,000 to 350,000 distinct CDR3 sequences, around 25% being singletons. What was sequenced was PBMCs. The rearrangement joins TRBV11-2 to TRBJ2-3, with D perhaps assigned TRBD1 or TRBD2 (5 bases each). The sequence was obtained from a human donor in good health (CMV status not recorded). Some clones in this sample may be carry-over from other donors' samples. The CDR3 loop is CASSPGTLFTDTQYF. As DNA, the CDR3 is TGTGCCAGCAGCCCGGGGACCTTGTTCACAGATACGCAGTATTTT.